Sequencing of this T cell receptor beta chain was carried out in a study of T cell changes during pregnancy in multiple sclerosis. The germline V gene encodes CDR1 MNHNS and CDR2 SASEGT. The CDR3 covers 15 residues. V shed 1 base, J shed 2 bases, and the junction held 4 bases outside the gene matches. The assay was immunoSEQ multiplex PCR, and TCRdb's table has in-frame clones only and misses some. This table has more than 70,000 clones, approximately 90% appearing once. The TCR originated in a female donor with multiple sclerosis, enrolled in a pregnancy study. Sequences were derived from peripheral blood, sampled before pregnancy. The chain is built from TRBV6-1 and TRBJ2-7; 8 bases are shared with TRBD1. This CDR3 reads CASSEGQGKTYEQYF. The CDR3, as DNA: TGTGCCAGCAGTGAAGGACAGGGGAAGACCTACGAGCAGTACTTC.